This record looks at one T cell receptor (beta chain) sequence and its context. The target antigen is unknown. The entry originates in a study of graft-versus-host responses after intestinal transplantation. Background on the study: Each recipient received anti-thymocyte globulin induction, then tacrolimus and steroids for 2 to 3 years.

The germline V gene has CDR1 LNHDA and CDR2 SQIVND (reference sequence). Trimming removed 5 bases from V and 0 bases from J; junction bases left unmatched: 10. The CDR3 is 18 residues long. Assay: immunoSEQ multiplex PCR; the TCRdb copy retains only in-frame clones and omits some. Of 90,000 to 150,000 clones in the sample, about 93% were seen once. General study findings and limits: Allografts of one patient group, those with graft-donor T cell macrochimerism, had high graft-versus-host to host-versus-graft clonal ratios.

J is TRBJ2-7 and V is TRBV19; 13 bases agree with TRBD2. The receptor's source is a human donor who received an intestinal transplant. The sequenced sample was unstimulated CD4+ T cells sorted from spleen or lymph node cells, obtained before intestinal transplant. The CDR3 loop reads CASSPWTSGRSDSYEQYF. Written as DNA, the CDR3 is TGTGCCAGTAGTCCCTGGACTAGCGGGAGATCGGACTCCTACGAGCAGTACTTC.